What follows are 27 T cell receptor beta chains derived from one specimen sequenced in a study of blood T cell repertoires in COVID-19. Using immunoSEQ multiplex PCR, the repertoire was profiled, and TCRdb retains in-frame clones only, with some absent. There are about 200,000 clones in the sample; about 83% occur only once, and about 6% lies in the top ten. The sequenced material came from peripheral blood. These receptors were obtained from a man aged 60 to 69 who had recovered from COVID-19.

This clone was seen once. This chain links TRBV5-1 with TRBJ2-3; 8 bases are shared with TRBD2. CDR1 and CDR2 (germline): SGHRS, YFSETQ. The ends lost 1 base at V and 5 bases at J; junction bases unmatched: 9. There are 16 residues in the CDR3. This chain's CDR3 is CASSLLPGLAGDTQYF. CDR3 bases: TGCGCCAGCAGCTTGCTCCCAGGGCTAGCGGGAGATACGCAGTATTTT.

As DNA, the CDR3 is TGTGCCAGCAGCCAAGAATCGGGGGGGTTCAACAATGAGCAGTTCTTC. Its translation: CASSQESGGFNNEQFF. This sequence joins TRBV4-2 and TRBJ2-1, with 8 nucleotides matching TRBD2. With 0 bases clipped from V and 5 bases from J, the junction kept 6 bases outside the gene matches. Germline values: CDR1 LGHNA, CDR2 YNFKEQ. The CDR3 extends over 16 amino acids.

The genes are TRBV5-1 and TRBJ1-4, with a possible D match to TRBD1 (5 bases). V was trimmed by 0 bases and J by 5 bases, leaving 14 bases between them. The CDR3 length is 16 residues. Germline assignment: CDR1 SGHRS and CDR2 YFSETQ. The CDR3 DNA sequence: TGCGCCAGCAGCTTGGGGGGCTTTCCGAGGAATGAAAAACTGTTTTTT. Translation: CASSLGGFPRNEKLFF.

This chain uses TRBV5-1 with TRBJ2-7; 7 nucleotides line up with TRBD1. The CDR3 runs to 18 residues. Per the germline V gene, CDR1 is SGHRS and CDR2 is YFSETQ. J was trimmed by 4 bases and V by 1 base; bases with no gene match: 17. The CDR3 reads CASSLNPGGALSHYEQYF. CDR3 DNA sequence: TGCGCCAGCAGCTTGAATCCAGGGGGTGCCCTATCGCATTACGAGCAGTACTTC.

This chain joins TRBV7-7 and TRBJ2-2, with D unclear. CDR1 SSHAT and CDR2 FNYEAQ come from the germline V gene (reference sequence). With 5 bases removed from V and 2 bases from J, the gap between germline ends came to 9 bases. CDR3 size: 14 residues. The CDR3 DNA follows: TGTGCCAGCAGCCCTGTGGGCAACACCGGGGAGCTGTTTTTT. The encoded protein is CASSPVGNTGELFF.

The chain recombines TRBV7-8 with TRBJ2-3; a weak D match, TRBD2 (6 bases). This CDR3 has 16 amino acids. The V gene lost 5 bases and the J gene lost 0 bases, with 15 bases spanning the gap. Germline V gene lookup returns CDR1 SGHVS and CDR2 FQNEAQ. The CDR3 nucleotides read TGTGCCAGCAGCCGAGCGGGCGTGCATAGCACAGATACGCAGTATTTT. Protein product: CASSRAGVHSTDTQYF.

J is TRBJ1-4 and V is TRBV12-2. TRBV12-2 is a listed pseudogene. The CDR3 covers 19 residues. The CDR3 sequence: CASRLATSRGSSINEKLFF. The CDR3 coding sequence is TGTGCAAGTCGCTTAGCTACTAGTCGAGGCAGCTCTATCAATGAAAAACTGTTTTTT.

This clone was counted a few times. This chain joins TRBV11-2 and TRBJ2-3; TRBD2 might be the D (6 bases). The V end was cut by 0 bases, the J end by 2 bases, with 9 bases between. Per germline, CDR1 SGHAT and CDR2 FQNNGV. This CDR3 region has 15 residues. The CDR3 DNA reads TGTGCCAGCAGCTTAGAGCAGGGACTCACAGATACGCAGTATTTT. Translating it yields CASSLEQGLTDTQYF.

V gene TRBV7-2 combines with J gene TRBJ1-6, with D tentatively TRBD1 (5 bases). Trimming left V 5 bases short and J 6 bases short, with 14 bases between. The CDR3 has 15 residues. Germline lookup yields CDR1 SGHTA and CDR2 FQGNSA. DNA for the CDR3: TGTGCCAGCAGCATTAGGGGATCCCTTAATTCACCCCTCCACTTT. It yields the protein CASSIRGSLNSPLHF.

The rearrangement links TRBV30 to TRBJ1-4, with unresolved D. The germline V and J ends were trimmed by 2 bases and 6 bases, with 7 bases remaining between them. This CDR3 region has 12 residues. Germline CDR1 and CDR2: GTSNPN and SVGIG (reference sequence). CDR3 residues: CAWSKPDEKLFF. CDR3 nucleotides: TGTGCCTGGAGTAAACCAGATGAAAAACTGTTTTTT.

The CDR3 DNA reads as TGTGCCACCAGCAGGAGCCAGGGCACCTATAATTCACCCCTCCACTTT. Its protein product is CATSRSQGTYNSPLHF. This chain connects TRBV15 to TRBJ1-6, with D perhaps TRBD1 (5 bases). The germline CDR1 and CDR2 sequences are LNHNV and YYDKDF (reference sequence). The germline V and J ends were trimmed by 3 bases and 2 bases, with 11 bases remaining between them. The CDR3 has 16 residues.

V usage is TRBV30 and J usage is TRBJ2-5; no clear D gene. V dropped 1 base and J dropped 4 bases, with 7 bases sitting between them. CDR3 length: 12 residues. CDR1 and CDR2 from the germline V gene are GTSNPN and SVGIG (reference sequence). The CDR3 DNA is TGTGCCTGGAGTGCAGGTCGAGAGACCCAGTACTTC. The encoded protein is CAWSAGRETQYF.

This clone was counted between two and nine times. The CDR3 bases are TGTGCCAGCAGTGACCGGGCTAGCGGGGAGAATGAGCAGTTCTTC. Amino acids: CASSDRASGENEQFF. The rearrangement links TRBV25-1 to TRBJ2-1; 9 bases align to TRBD2. Looked up from germline, CDR1 is MGHDK and CDR2 is SYGVNS. Unmatched junction bases numbered 7, after V lost 3 bases and J lost 7 bases. The CDR3 is 15 residues long.

The chain carries TRBV7-3 and TRBJ2-3, with unresolved D. Germline V lookup: CDR1 SGHTA, CDR2 FQGTGA. The V end lost 1 base, the J end lost 5 bases, and 13 bases lay between the germline ends. CDR3 length: 15 residues. CDR3 sequence reads: CASSLNSLVRDTQYF. The CDR3 coding sequence is TGTGCCAGCAGCTTAAACTCCCTGGTGAGAGATACGCAGTATTTT.

This clone was seen many times. This sequence joins TRBV7-6 and TRBJ2-7; 10 bases align to TRBD2. In germline, CDR1 is SGHVS, CDR2 FNYEAQ. Unmatched junction bases numbered 8, after V lost 5 bases and J lost 7 bases. CDR3 length equals 14 residues. The CDR3 spells CASSPLAGGVEQYF. CDR3 coding DNA: TGTGCCAGCAGCCCCTTAGCGGGGGGCGTGGAGCAGTACTTC. Drawing the rest from reference TRBV7-6 and TRBJ2-7, the complete variable domain is GAGVSQSPRYKVTKRGQDVALRCDPISGHVSLYWYRQALGQGPEFLTYFNYEAQQDKSGLPNDRFSAERPEGSISTLTIQRTEQRDSAMYRCASSPLAGGVEQYFGPGTRLTVT.

This chain joins TRBV19 and TRBJ1-1; no definite D call. The CDR3 runs 14 residues. Germline CDR1 reads LNHDA; CDR2 reads SQIVND (reference sequence). With 4 bases removed from V and 5 bases from J, the gap between germline ends came to 14 bases. The CDR3 nucleotides are TGTGCCAGTAGTAATGAGGGTGGGATGACTGAAGCTTTCTTT. Translated, it gives CASSNEGGMTEAFF.

In this sample, this clone turned up once. The V gene is TRBV29-1, the J gene TRBJ2-7, with D perhaps matching TRBD2 (6 bases). Trimming left V 6 bases short and J 3 bases short, with 15 bases between. The CDR3 spans 13 residues. CDR1 is SQVTM and CDR2 is ANQGSEA in the germline V gene. The CDR3 here is CSVPGVGHYEQYF. The CDR3 bases are TGCAGCGTCCCGGGAGTCGGACACTACGAGCAGTACTTC.

This chain connects TRBV6-2 or TRBV6-3 to TRBJ1-4, with no clear D. The CDR3 has 16 residues. Germline V gives CDR1 MNHEY, CDR2 SVGEGT. Trimming pared 6 bases from V and 0 bases from J, leaving 14 bases between. CDR3 in amino acids: CASSTRTGATNEKLFF. The CDR3 bases are TGTGCCAGCAGCACGAGAACGGGAGCAACTAATGAAAAACTGTTTTTT.

This clone was recorded a few times. The V gene is TRBV6-6, the J gene TRBJ2-7; D possibly corresponds to TRBD1 (7 bases). This CDR3 is built from 15 residues. Germline V gene data show CDR1 as MNHNY and CDR2 as SVGAGI (reference sequence). V was shortened by 1 base and J by 0 bases, with 10 bases between the two germline ends. CDR3 amino acids: CASSYWRDSSYEQYF. The CDR3 bases are TGTGCCAGCAGTTACTGGCGGGACAGCTCCTACGAGCAGTACTTC.

J is TRBJ1-3 and V is TRBV9, with D unresolved. This CDR3 contains 14 residues. In germline, CDR1 is SGDLS, CDR2 YYNGEE. V lost 7 bases and J lost 1, with 12 bases in between. The CDR3 DNA sequence: TGTGCCAGCGGAAAACGGGAGTCTGGAAACACCATATATTTT. Its translation is CASGKRESGNTIYF.

This chain links TRBV18 with TRBJ2-7, with 10 bases matching TRBD1. Trimming cost V 2 bases and J 3 bases; bases outside gene matches: 13. Germline V CDR1 and CDR2: KGHSH, LQKENI. The CDR3 is 18 amino acids. CDR3 nucleotides: TGTGCCAGCTCACCAGTTTTCTCTGGGACAGGGGCAAACTACGAGCAGTACTTC. It specifies CASSPVFSGTGANYEQYF.

The V and J genes are TRBV7-9 and TRBJ2-2; maybe TRBD2 (6 bases). The CDR3 runs 14 residues. Trimming left V 1 base short and J 4 bases short, with 7 bases between. The germline gives CDR1 SEHNR, CDR2 FQNEAQ (reference sequence). CDR3 amino acids: CASSLEAGTGELFF. The CDR3 bases are TGTGCCAGCAGCTTAGAAGCGGGCACCGGGGAGCTGTTTTTT.

This clone was detected only once. This chain links TRBV28 with TRBJ1-2; TRBD1 matches 9 bases. This CDR3 region has 15 residues. J gave up 4 bases and V 6 bases, and 9 bases lay outside the gene matches. CDR1 and CDR2 (germline): MDHEN, SYDVKM. The DNA of the CDR3 is TGTGCCAGCAGCATAACAGGGGGCTTCGGCTATGGCTACACCTTC. Its protein is CASSITGGFGYGYTF.

The chain recombines TRBV29-1 with TRBJ1-1, with unresolved D. The CDR3 is 13 amino acids. Germline V gene data show CDR1 as SQVTM and CDR2 as ANQGSEA. The V gene lost 1 base and the J gene lost 1 base, with 7 bases spanning the gap. The CDR3 is CSVEGTENTEAFF. The CDR3 DNA follows: TGCAGCGTTGAAGGGACTGAGAACACTGAAGCTTTCTTT.

The CDR3 loop reads CASSLNGDMNTEAFF. Written as DNA, the CDR3 is TGTGCCAGCAGCCTAAACGGGGACATGAACACTGAAGCTTTCTTT. The chain couples TRBV7-3 to TRBJ1-1, with D maybe TRBD1 (6 bases). Germline V gives CDR1 SGHTA, CDR2 FQGTGA. The CDR3 is 15 residues long. V was clipped by 5 bases and J by 0 bases, with 13 bases between them.

This rearrangement joins TRBV9 to TRBJ1-2; D perhaps matches TRBD1 (5 bases). The CDR3 extends over 13 amino acids. Germline-derived CDR1 and CDR2 are SGDLS and YYNGEE. Trimming stripped 0 bases from V and 3 bases from J, with 6 bases between. CDR3 DNA sequence: TGTGCCAGCAGCGTAGCCAGGGACTATGGCTACACCTTC. It encodes CASSVARDYGYTF.

The genes are TRBV7-8 and TRBJ2-3; TRBD2 matches at 16 bases. This CDR3 has 17 amino acids. Germline V gene sequence: CDR1 SGHVS, CDR2 FQNEAQ. V lost 4 bases to trimming and J lost 5 bases; unmatched junction nucleotides: 6. The CDR3 nucleotides read TGTGCCAGCAGCTCGGGACTAGCGGGAGGGCCCGAAGATACGCAGTATTTT. Amino acid sequence: CASSSGLAGGPEDTQYF.